This T cell receptor beta chain is from a study of T cell responses to AZD1222 COVID-19 vaccine. TCRdb keeps only in-frame clones here, not all; method: immunoSEQ multiplex PCR. The data hold around 160,000 clones, with around 91% observed a single time. This CDR3 has 16 amino acids. Germline-derived CDR1 and CDR2 are SGHTA and FQGTGA. V was shortened by 7 bases and J by 3 bases, with 19 bases between the two germline ends. The sample consisted of peripheral blood, taken on day 0 of AZD1222 vaccination. This TCR derives from an adult in good health. V and J are TRBV7-3 and TRBJ2-1, with D maybe TRBD1 (6 bases). In DNA form, the CDR3 reads TGTGCCAGCACCACAGGGAGCGGAGGTGGCTACAATGAGCAGTTCTTC. As protein: CASTTGSGGGYNEQFF.